This entry lists 3 T cell receptor beta chains sequenced from one sample in a study of T cell responses to AZD1222 COVID-19 vaccine. Assay used: immunoSEQ multiplex PCR; TCRdb lists only in-frame clones, some missing. Among fewer than 110,000 clones listed, about 85% were seen once. The sample here was peripheral blood, taken 28 days after the second AZD1222 dose. The source of these receptors is an adult who received the AZD1222 COVID-19 vaccine.

The chain employs TRBV19 and TRBJ1-3; 8 nucleotides line up with TRBD1. V lost 1 base and J lost 3; bases outside the gene matches: 5. The CDR3 spans 16 residues. Germline V gene data show CDR1 as LNHDA and CDR2 as SQIVND (reference sequence). The CDR3 here is CASSIVAGGVGNTIYF. The CDR3 bases are TGTGCCAGTAGTATAGTGGCAGGGGGCGTTGGAAACACCATATATTTT.

This sequence joins TRBV4-1 and TRBJ1-2; 7 bases line up with TRBD1. Losses at the gene ends were 4 bases for V and 4 bases for J; bases not matched to a gene: 3. This CDR3 has 13 residues. Germline V gene data show CDR1 as MGHRA and CDR2 as YSYEKL. The CDR3 sequence: CASSPRDSYGYTF. As DNA, the CDR3 is TGCGCCAGCAGCCCCCGGGACAGCTATGGCTACACCTTC.

This sequence joins TRBV7-8 and TRBJ2-7; D gene ambiguous. Germline-derived CDR1 and CDR2 are SGHVS and FQNEAQ. Trimming shortened V by 2 bases and J by 2 bases, and 7 bases separated the two germline ends. This CDR3 spans 13 amino acids. The CDR3 reads CASSLYEAYEQYF. The CDR3 DNA sequence: TGTGCCAGCAGCTTATATGAGGCCTACGAGCAGTACTTC.